The clone carrying this T cell receptor (beta chain) has more than one count but fewer than ten. One Seattle source followed patients from active infection through their disease course. Produced via immunoSEQ multiplex PCR; TCRdb's table is partial and in-frame only. The sample comprises roughly 170,000 clones, 79% of which are singletons, and around 8% rests with the top ten. Unmatched junction bases numbered 4, after V lost 8 bases and J lost 6 bases. Germline CDR1 is MDHEN and CDR2 is SYDVKM. This CDR3 region has 12 residues. The data belong to a study of blood T cell repertoires in COVID-19. Study background: Sources were T cells, B-cell-depleted T cells, or PBMCs; the material itself was cDNA or gDNA.

The sequenced sample consisted of peripheral blood. The chain joins TRBV28 to TRBJ2-7; 10 nucleotides agree with TRBD1. This TCR was sampled from an older woman with COVID-19, enrolled during active disease. The CDR3 nucleotides are TGTGCCAGCGCTAGGGACAGGGGCGAGCAGTACTTC. This encodes CASARDRGEQYF.